Each of the 3 T cell receptor beta chains below was sequenced from the same sample in a study of blood T cells in healthy people across ages. A sample-barcoded 5' primer and a J-beta primer mix were used in a second PCR of about 7 to 12 cycles. TCRdb fed the 5' RACE reads into MiXCR, producing one record per CDR3 protein. The data contain 350,000 to 450,000 distinct CDR3 sequences, approximately 52% of them singletons. Sequenced material: blood. The receptors derive from a man in his fifties or sixties in good health.

The V call is TRBV20-1, the J call TRBJ2-5; no firm D call. Trimming removed 3 bases from V and 2 bases from J, with 10 bases in between. Germline V gives CDR1 DFQATT, CDR2 SNEGSKA (reference sequence). The CDR3 runs to 13 residues. As DNA, the CDR3 is TGCAGTGCTAGGGGCAGCAAGCAAGAGACCCAGTACTTC. Its protein product is CSARGSKQETQYF.

The chain is built from TRBV4-3 and TRBJ2-3, with D perhaps matching TRBD2 (6 bases). Germline V gene sequence: CDR1 LGHNA, CDR2 YSLEER. The V end lost 2 bases, the J end lost 2 bases, and 11 bases lay between the germline ends. This CDR3 comprises 15 residues. CDR3 DNA: TGCGCCAGCAGCCAACGTGCGGGAACCACAGATACGCAGTATTTT. It translates to CASSQRAGTTDTQYF.

J is TRBJ1-5 and V is TRBV7-2; D is perhaps TRBD1 (6 bases). The CDR3 has 15 residues. CDR1 SGHTA and CDR2 FQGNSA come from the germline V gene. The V and J ends lost 5 bases and 3 bases respectively, with 14 bases between them. The CDR3 DNA reads TGTGCCAGCAGCGCAACGCGGGGGGCCAATCAGCCCCAGCATTTT. This codes for CASSATRGANQPQHF.